Each of the 22 T cell receptor beta chains below was sequenced from the same sample in a study of T cell changes during pregnancy in multiple sclerosis. Assay: immunoSEQ multiplex PCR; the TCRdb copy retains only in-frame clones and omits some. The sample records tens of thousands of clones, about nine tenths being singletons. The sample here was peripheral blood, taken after pregnancy. The source of these receptors is a female donor in good health, enrolled as a control in a pregnancy study.

Notes on this clone: One end of the junction varies from germline; a read error may be responsible. Written as DNA, the CDR3 is TGTGCCAGAAGTGCGGCAGCGGGAAACACTGAAGCTTTCTTT. Translating gives CARSAAAGNTEAFF. This chain connects TRBV2 to TRBJ1-1; no clear D. CDR1 and CDR2 from the germline V gene are SNHLY and FYNNEI. CDR3 length equals 14 residues.

The chain recombines TRBV15 with TRBJ2-3; 12 bases are a match to TRBD2. V shed 4 bases and J 2 bases; nucleotides not matched to a gene: 7. This CDR3 region has 17 residues. Germline V CDR1 and CDR2: LNHNV, YYDKDF (reference sequence). The CDR3 loop reads CATSTQLAGGLTDTQYF. For the CDR3, the DNA is TGTGCCACCAGCACCCAACTAGCGGGGGGACTCACAGATACGCAGTATTTT.

The rearrangement uses TRBV28 and TRBJ2-2, with D tentatively TRBD2 (6 bases). Germline V gives CDR1 MDHEN, CDR2 SYDVKM. The V and J ends lost 3 bases and 4 bases respectively, with 12 bases between them. There are 15 residues in the CDR3. For the CDR3, the DNA is TGTGCCAGCAGTTTTGGGGGAGGATTCACCGGGGAGCTGTTTTTT. Residues: CASSFGGGFTGELFF.

The chain uses TRBV2 and TRBJ1-1, with D unresolved. The CDR3 extends over 12 amino acids. The germline V gene has CDR1 SNHLY and CDR2 FYNNEI. Between the trimmed V and J ends, which lost 6 bases and 1 base, there was a span of 6 bases. CDR3 coding DNA: TGTGCCAGCAGGCCCAGGAACACTGAAGCTTTCTTT. This encodes CASRPRNTEAFF.

This chain links TRBV20-1 with TRBJ2-1; TRBD2 might be the D (5 bases). Trimming took 6 bases from V and 8 from J, leaving 11 bases between them. Per the germline V gene, CDR1 is DFQATT and CDR2 is SNEGSKA (reference sequence). The CDR3 runs to 11 residues. CDR3 in amino acids: CSATLRDEQFF. Written as DNA, the CDR3 is TGCAGTGCAACCTTGAGGGATGAGCAGTTCTTC.

The chain uses TRBV29-1 and TRBJ1-2, with D perhaps TRBD1 (5 bases). The V end lost 2 bases, the J end lost 7 bases, and 14 bases lay between the germline ends. This CDR3 is 13 amino acids long. Germline CDR1 SQVTM, CDR2 ANQGSEA. CDR3 coding DNA: TGCAGCGTTGAATCCAGACAGATCAGTGGCTACACCTTC. Its translation is CSVESRQISGYTF.

The V call is TRBV29-1, the J call TRBJ2-5, with 8 bases aligning to TRBD1. With 2 bases clipped from V and 5 bases from J, the junction kept 7 bases outside the gene matches. Germline lookup yields CDR1 SQVTM and CDR2 ANQGSEA. The CDR3 totals 14 residues. The chain's CDR3 is CSVERSGGRETQYF. The CDR3 DNA follows: TGCAGCGTTGAAAGGTCAGGGGGCCGTGAGACCCAGTACTTC.

Concerning this clone itself: Other DNA sequences from this sample encode an identical CDR3 as well. The chain employs TRBV14 and TRBJ2-7; tentative D call: TRBD1 (6 bases). This CDR3 is 13 amino acids long. Germline V CDR1 and CDR2: SGHDN, FVKESK. V shed 1 base and J shed 4 bases, with 8 bases lying between them. This CDR3 reads CASSQGRGYEQYF. The CDR3 DNA follows: TGTGCCAGCAGCCAAGGTAGGGGGTACGAGCAGTACTTC.

The chain carries TRBV29-1 and TRBJ1-1; possible D gene TRBD1, 5 bases. The CDR3 has 15 amino acids. The V and J ends lost 4 bases and 4 bases respectively, with 19 bases between them. Germline V gives CDR1 SQVTM, CDR2 ANQGSEA. CDR3 region: CSVAGPREAATEAFF. DNA for the CDR3: TGCAGCGTTGCGGGGCCCAGGGAGGCGGCCACTGAAGCTTTCTTT. Variable domain in full (rest from reference TRBV29-1 and TRBJ1-1): SAVISQKPSRDICQRGTSLTIQCQVDSQVTMMFWYRQQPGQSLTLIATANQGSEATYESGFVIDKFPISRPNLTFSTLTVSNMSPEDSSIYLCSVAGPREAATEAFFGQGTRLTVV.

V and J are TRBV15 and TRBJ1-2, with D unclear. The germline gives CDR1 LNHNV, CDR2 YYDKDF (reference sequence). Between the trimmed V and J ends, which lost 1 base and 0 bases, there was a span of 15 bases. This CDR3 contains 17 residues. CDR3 bases: TGTGCCACCAGCAGAGTCACTAAGGAGTTAACTAACTATGGCTACACCTTC. This sequence encodes CATSRVTKELTNYGYTF.

The chain employs TRBV19 and TRBJ1-4; D not resolved. V was pared by 5 bases and J by 14 bases, with 18 bases between. This CDR3 is built from 13 residues. Germline CDR1 LNHDA, CDR2 SQIVND (reference sequence). This chain's CDR3 is CASSVVLLGGLFF. CDR3 coding DNA: TGTGCCAGTAGTGTGGTCCTCCTAGGTGGTCTGTTTTTT.

V gene TRBV7-2 combines with J gene TRBJ1-2; a weak D match, TRBD1 (6 bases). Germline loops: CDR1 SGHTA, CDR2 FQGNSA. V gave up 5 bases and J gave up 7 bases, with 17 bases separating them. The CDR3 contains 14 residues. CDR3 nucleotides: TGTGCCAGCAGCGAGGACAGCCGAGGACGTGGCTACACCTTC. It translates to CASSEDSRGRGYTF.

The V gene is TRBV28, the J gene TRBJ2-2; tentatively, D is TRBD2 (5 bases). With 7 bases removed from V and 1 base from J, the gap between germline ends came to 10 bases. Looked up from germline, CDR1 is MDHEN and CDR2 is SYDVKM. This CDR3 spans 14 amino acids. CDR3 bases: TGTGCCAGCATGAGGGATCTGAACACCGGGGAGCTGTTTTTT. This gives the protein CASMRDLNTGELFF.

The rearrangement joins TRBV28 to TRBJ2-1; 8 bases align to TRBD2. V gave up 6 bases and J gave up 5 bases; unmatched junction bases: 9. Germline CDR1 MDHEN, CDR2 SYDVKM. This CDR3 has 15 amino acids. The CDR3 is CASRRSGGTHNEQFF. The CDR3 region has the DNA TGTGCCAGCAGACGGAGCGGGGGTACCCACAATGAGCAGTTCTTC.

V is TRBV7-8 and J is TRBJ1-5, with a tentative D call TRBD1 (6 bases). Deletions cut 3 bases from V and 4 bases from J, with 13 bases between. CDR1 is SGHVS, CDR2 FQNEAQ, per germline. The CDR3 runs 15 residues. The CDR3 spells CASSLDRSLNQPQHF. For the CDR3, the DNA is TGTGCCAGCAGCTTGGACAGATCACTAAATCAGCCCCAGCATTTT.

This sequence joins TRBV5-4 and TRBJ2-7; no clear D gene. Trimming pared 3 bases from V and 2 bases from J, leaving 15 bases between. In germline, CDR1 is SGHNT, CDR2 YYREEE (reference sequence). The CDR3 runs 15 residues. CDR3 loop: CASSSGFSSAYEQYF. The CDR3 DNA follows: TGTGCCAGCAGCTCCGGGTTCTCCTCTGCCTACGAGCAGTACTTC.

The rearrangement uses TRBV5-6 and TRBJ1-2; a weak D match, TRBD1 (6 bases). Germline CDR1 and CDR2: SGHDT and YYEEEE. The CDR3 runs to 14 residues. Trimming took off 3 bases at V and 8 bases at J, with 17 bases between the two ends. The CDR3 DNA is TGTGCCAGCAGCTCCGTCCAGGGGCGGAGGGGCTACACCTTC. Residues: CASSSVQGRRGYTF.

The chain combines TRBV7-2 with TRBJ2-4; 7 bases are a match to TRBD1. The CDR3 is 16 amino acids. From germline, CDR1 is SGHTA and CDR2 FQGNSA. Trimming removed 5 bases from V and 1 base from J; junction bases left unmatched: 8. The CDR3 protein is CASSPRQGMAKNIQYF. The CDR3 nucleotides read TGTGCCAGCAGCCCAAGACAGGGTATGGCCAAAAACATTCAGTACTTC.

The CDR3 DNA reads TGTGCCAGCAGCCGGGCGGGTTTCTACTATGGCTACACCTTC. Protein product: CASSRAGFYYGYTF. This rearrangement joins TRBV5-6 to TRBJ1-2; no reliable D call. The CDR3 loop spans 14 amino acids. Germline V gene lookup returns CDR1 SGHDT and CDR2 YYEEEE. V lost 4 bases, J lost 3 bases, and 13 bases lay in between.

As to this clone: At the DNA level, this CDR3 is encoded by other sequences in the same sample as well. The chain has TRBV28 and TRBJ2-2; 7 bases are a match to TRBD1. CDR3 length: 14 amino acids. J gave up 0 bases and V 7 bases, and 2 bases lay outside the gene matches. Germline CDR1 is MDHEN and CDR2 is SYDVKM. The CDR3 DNA sequence: TGTGCCAGCACGGGGACAGCGAACACCGGGGAGCTGTTTTTT. Translated: CASTGTANTGELFF. Using reference TRBV28 and TRBJ2-2 for the parts outside the CDR3, the full variable domain is DVKVTQSSRYLVKRTGEKVFLECVQDMDHENMFWYRQDPGLGLRLIYFSYDVKMKEKGDIPEGYSVSREKKERFSLILESASTNQTSMYLCASTGTANTGELFFGEGSRLTVL.

This rearrangement joins TRBV10-2 to TRBJ2-3; possible D gene TRBD2, 6 bases. CDR1 WSHSY and CDR2 SAAADI come from the germline V gene. The CDR3 totals 16 residues. V shed 0 bases and J shed 0 bases, with 10 bases lying between them. The CDR3 here is CASSESEGTSTDTQYF. CDR3 bases: TGCGCCAGCAGTGAGTCGGAGGGTACTAGCACAGATACGCAGTATTTT.

The CDR3 reads CASSTGLLNTGELFF. The CDR3 DNA follows: TGTGCCAGCAGCACGGGACTTCTGAACACCGGGGAGCTGTTTTTT. The chain joins TRBV28 to TRBJ2-2; tentative D call: TRBD2 (6 bases). The V and J ends lost 6 bases and 1 base respectively, with 12 bases between them. CDR1 MDHEN and CDR2 SYDVKM come from the germline V gene. This CDR3 has 15 amino acids.